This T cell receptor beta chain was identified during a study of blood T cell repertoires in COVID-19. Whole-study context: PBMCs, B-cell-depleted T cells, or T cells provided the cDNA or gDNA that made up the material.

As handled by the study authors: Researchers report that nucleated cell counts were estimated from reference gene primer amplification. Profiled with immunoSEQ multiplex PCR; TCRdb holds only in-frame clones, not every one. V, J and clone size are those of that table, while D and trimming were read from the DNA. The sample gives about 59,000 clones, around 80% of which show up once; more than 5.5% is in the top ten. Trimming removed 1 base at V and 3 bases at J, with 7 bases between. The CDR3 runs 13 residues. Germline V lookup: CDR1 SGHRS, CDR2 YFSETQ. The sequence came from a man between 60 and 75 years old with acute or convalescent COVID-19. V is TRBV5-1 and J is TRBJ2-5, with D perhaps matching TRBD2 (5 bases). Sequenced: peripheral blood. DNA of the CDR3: TGCGCCAGCAGCTTGCTTAGCGAAGAGACCCAGTACTTC. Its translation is CASSLLSEETQYF.